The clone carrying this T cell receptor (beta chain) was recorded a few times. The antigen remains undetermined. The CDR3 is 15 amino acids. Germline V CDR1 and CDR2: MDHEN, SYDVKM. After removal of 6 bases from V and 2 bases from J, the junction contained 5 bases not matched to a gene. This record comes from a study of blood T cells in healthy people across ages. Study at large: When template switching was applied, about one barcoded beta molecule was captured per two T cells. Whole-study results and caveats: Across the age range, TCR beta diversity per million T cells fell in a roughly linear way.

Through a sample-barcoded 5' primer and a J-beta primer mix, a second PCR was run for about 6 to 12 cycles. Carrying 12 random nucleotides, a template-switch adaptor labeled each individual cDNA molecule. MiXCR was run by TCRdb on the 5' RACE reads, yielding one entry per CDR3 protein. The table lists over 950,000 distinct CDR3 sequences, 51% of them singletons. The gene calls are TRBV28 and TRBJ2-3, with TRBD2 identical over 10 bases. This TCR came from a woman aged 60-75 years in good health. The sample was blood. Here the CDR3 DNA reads TGTGCCAGCAGCACCCTAGCGGGGGACACAGATACGCAGTATTTT. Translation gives CASSTLAGDTDTQYF.